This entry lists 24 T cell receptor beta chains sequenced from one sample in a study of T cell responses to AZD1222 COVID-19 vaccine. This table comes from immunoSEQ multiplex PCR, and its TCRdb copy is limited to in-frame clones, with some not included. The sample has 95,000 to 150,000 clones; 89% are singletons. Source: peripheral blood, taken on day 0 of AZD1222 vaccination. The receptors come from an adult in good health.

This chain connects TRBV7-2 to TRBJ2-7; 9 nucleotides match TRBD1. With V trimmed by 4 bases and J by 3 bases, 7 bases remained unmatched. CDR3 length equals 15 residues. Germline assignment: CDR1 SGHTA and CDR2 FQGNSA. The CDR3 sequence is CASSSHPGQGYEQYF. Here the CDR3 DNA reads TGTGCCAGCAGCTCCCATCCGGGACAGGGCTACGAGCAGTACTTC.

The CDR3 sequence is CASRTGLDRLEQYF. CDR3 coding DNA: TGTGCCAGCAGGACCGGCCTGGACCGCCTCGAGCAGTACTTC. The V and J genes are TRBV7-2 and TRBJ2-7; D call uncertain. The germline gives CDR1 SGHTA, CDR2 FQGNSA. The CDR3 runs 14 residues. Trimming pared 6 bases from V and 6 bases from J, leaving 18 bases between. Variable domain in full (rest from reference TRBV7-2 and TRBJ2-7): GAGVSQSPSNKVTEKGKDVELRCDPISGHTALYWYRQSLGQGLEFLIYFQGNSAPDKSGLPSDRFSAERTGGSVSTLTIQRTQQEDSAVYLCASRTGLDRLEQYFGPGTRLTVT.

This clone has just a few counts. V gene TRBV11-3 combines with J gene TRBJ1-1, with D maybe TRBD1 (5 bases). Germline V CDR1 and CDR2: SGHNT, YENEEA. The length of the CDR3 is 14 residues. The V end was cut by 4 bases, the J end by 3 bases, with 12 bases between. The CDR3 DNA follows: TGTGCCAGCAGCTCGGGGGGAAGGGACACTGAAGCTTTCTTT. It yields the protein CASSSGGRDTEAFF.

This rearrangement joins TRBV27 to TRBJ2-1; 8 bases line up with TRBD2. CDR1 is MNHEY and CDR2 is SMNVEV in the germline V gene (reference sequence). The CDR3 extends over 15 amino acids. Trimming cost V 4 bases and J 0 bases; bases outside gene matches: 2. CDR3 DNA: TGTGCCAGCAGTTCAGCGGGAGACTCCTACAATGAGCAGTTCTTC. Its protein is CASSSAGDSYNEQFF.

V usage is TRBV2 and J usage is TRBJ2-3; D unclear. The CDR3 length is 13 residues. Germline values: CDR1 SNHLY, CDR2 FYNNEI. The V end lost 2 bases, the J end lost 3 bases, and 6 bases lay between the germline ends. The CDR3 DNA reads TGTGCCAGCAGTGAAATGCTGACAGATACGCAGTATTTT. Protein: CASSEMLTDTQYF.

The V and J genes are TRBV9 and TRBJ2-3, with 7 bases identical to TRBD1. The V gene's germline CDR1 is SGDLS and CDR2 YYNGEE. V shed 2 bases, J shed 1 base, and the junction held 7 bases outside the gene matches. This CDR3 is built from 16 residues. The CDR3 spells CASSVRDSSGTDTQYF. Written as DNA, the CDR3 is TGTGCCAGCAGCGTCCGGGACAGCTCTGGCACAGATACGCAGTATTTT.

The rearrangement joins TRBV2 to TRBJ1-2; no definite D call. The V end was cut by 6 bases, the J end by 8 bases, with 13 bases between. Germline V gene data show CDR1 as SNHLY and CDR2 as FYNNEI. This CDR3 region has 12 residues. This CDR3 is CASSERSMGYTF. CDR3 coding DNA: TGTGCCAGCAGCGAACGAAGCATGGGCTACACCTTC.

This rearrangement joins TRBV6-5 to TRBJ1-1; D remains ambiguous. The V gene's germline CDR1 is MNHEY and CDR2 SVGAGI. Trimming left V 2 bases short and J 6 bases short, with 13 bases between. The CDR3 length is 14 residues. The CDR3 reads CASSYGVTGSEAFF. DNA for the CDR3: TGTGCCAGCAGTTACGGGGTGACGGGTTCTGAAGCTTTCTTT.

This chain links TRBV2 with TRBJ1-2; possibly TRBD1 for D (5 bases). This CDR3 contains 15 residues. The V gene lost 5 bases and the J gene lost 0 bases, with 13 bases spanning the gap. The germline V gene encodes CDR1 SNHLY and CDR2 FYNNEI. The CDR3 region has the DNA TGTGCCAGCAGTCATGACAGTTCTTCTAACTATGGCTACACCTTC. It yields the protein CASSHDSSSNYGYTF.

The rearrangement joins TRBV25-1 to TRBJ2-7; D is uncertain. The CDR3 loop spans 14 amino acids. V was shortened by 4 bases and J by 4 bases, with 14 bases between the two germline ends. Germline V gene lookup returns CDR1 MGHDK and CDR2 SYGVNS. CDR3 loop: CASSARLGTYEQYF. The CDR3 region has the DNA TGTGCCAGCAGTGCTCGACTGGGTACGTACGAGCAGTACTTC.

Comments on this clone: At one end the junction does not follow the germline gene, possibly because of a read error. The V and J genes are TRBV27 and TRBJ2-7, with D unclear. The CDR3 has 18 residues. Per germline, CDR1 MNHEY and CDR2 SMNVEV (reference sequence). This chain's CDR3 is CASSLSRTQSPVPYEQYF. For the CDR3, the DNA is TGTGCCAGCAGTCTATCGCGAACTCAGAGCCCTGTACCCTACGAGCAGTACTTC.

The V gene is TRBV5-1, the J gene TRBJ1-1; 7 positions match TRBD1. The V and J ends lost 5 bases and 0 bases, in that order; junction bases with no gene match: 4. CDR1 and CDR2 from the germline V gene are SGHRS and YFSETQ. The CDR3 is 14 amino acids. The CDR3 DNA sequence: TGCGCCAGCAGACCGGGACAGTTGAACACTGAAGCTTTCTTT. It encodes CASRPGQLNTEAFF. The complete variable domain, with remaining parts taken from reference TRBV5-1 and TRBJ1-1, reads KAGVTQTPRYLIKTRGQQVTLSCSPISGHRSVSWYQQTPGQGLQFLFEYFSETQRNKGNFPGRFSGRQFSNSRSEMNVSTLELGDSALYLCASRPGQLNTEAFFGQGTRLTVV.

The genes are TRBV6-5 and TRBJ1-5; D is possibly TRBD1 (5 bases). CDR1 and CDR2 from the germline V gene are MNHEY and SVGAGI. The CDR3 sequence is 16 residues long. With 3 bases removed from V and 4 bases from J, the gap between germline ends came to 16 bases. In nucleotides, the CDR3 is TGTGCCAGCAGTTATTCTAGCGGGGGGAGGAATCAGCCCCAGCATTTT. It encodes CASSYSSGGRNQPQHF.

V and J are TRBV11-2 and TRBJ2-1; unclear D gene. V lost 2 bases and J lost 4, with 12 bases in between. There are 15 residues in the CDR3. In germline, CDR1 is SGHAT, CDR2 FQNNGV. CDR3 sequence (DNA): TGTGCCAGCAGCTTACGTTACGTCCCTTACAATGAGCAGTTCTTC. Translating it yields CASSLRYVPYNEQFF.

The CDR3 nucleotides are TGTGCCAGTAGTATGCGGACAGTAGTCAATCAGCCCCAGCATTTT. This codes for CASSMRTVVNQPQHF. The rearrangement links TRBV19 to TRBJ1-5, with D possibly matching TRBD1 (6 bases). CDR1 and CDR2 from the germline V gene are LNHDA and SQIVND (reference sequence). CDR3 length: 15 residues. The V and J ends lost 3 bases and 3 bases respectively, with 12 bases between them.

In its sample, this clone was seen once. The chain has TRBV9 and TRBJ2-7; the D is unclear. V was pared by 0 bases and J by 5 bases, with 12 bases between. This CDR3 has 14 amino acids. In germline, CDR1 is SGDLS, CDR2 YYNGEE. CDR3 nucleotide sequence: TGTGCCAGCAGCGTAGGCCCGGGTACGAACGAGCAGTACTTC. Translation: CASSVGPGTNEQYF. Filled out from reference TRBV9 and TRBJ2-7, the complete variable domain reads DSGVTQTPKHLITATGQRVTLRCSPRSGDLSVYWYQQSLDQGLQFLIQYYNGEERAKGNILERFSAQQFPDLHSELNLSSLELGDSALYFCASSVGPGTNEQYFGPGTRLTVT.

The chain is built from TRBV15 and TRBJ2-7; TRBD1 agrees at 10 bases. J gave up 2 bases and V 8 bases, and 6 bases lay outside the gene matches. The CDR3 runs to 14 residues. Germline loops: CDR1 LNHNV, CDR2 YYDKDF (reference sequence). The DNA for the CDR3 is TGTGCCACCGGGGACAGGGGAGTTACCTACGAGCAGTACTTC. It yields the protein CATGDRGVTYEQYF.

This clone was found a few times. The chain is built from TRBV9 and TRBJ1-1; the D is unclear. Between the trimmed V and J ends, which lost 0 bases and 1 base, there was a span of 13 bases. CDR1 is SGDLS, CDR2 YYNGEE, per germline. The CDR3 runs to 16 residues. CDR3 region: CASSVDDTPGNTEAFF. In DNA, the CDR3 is TGTGCCAGCAGCGTAGACGATACCCCGGGGAACACTGAAGCTTTCTTT.

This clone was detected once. For the CDR3, the DNA is TGTGCCAGCAGCTTCTCCCGGGACTTCTACTACGAGCAGTACTTC. Protein product: CASSFSRDFYYEQYF. J is TRBJ2-7 and V is TRBV7-9; TRBD2 is a possible D gene (6 bases). Germline loops: CDR1 SEHNR, CDR2 FQNEAQ (reference sequence). Trimming removed 3 bases from V and 3 bases from J, with 15 bases in between. CDR3 length: 15 amino acids.

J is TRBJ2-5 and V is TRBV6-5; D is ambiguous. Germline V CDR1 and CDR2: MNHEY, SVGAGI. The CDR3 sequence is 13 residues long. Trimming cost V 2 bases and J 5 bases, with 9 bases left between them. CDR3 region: CASSYDLEETQYF. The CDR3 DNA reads TGTGCCAGCAGTTACGACCTGGAGGAGACCCAGTACTTC.

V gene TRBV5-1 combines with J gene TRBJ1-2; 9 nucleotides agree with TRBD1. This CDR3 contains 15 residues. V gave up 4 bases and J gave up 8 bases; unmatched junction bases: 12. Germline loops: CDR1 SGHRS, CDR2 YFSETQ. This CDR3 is CASSPDPGQGVGYTF. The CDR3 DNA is TGCGCCAGCAGCCCGGACCCGGGACAGGGAGTAGGCTACACCTTC.

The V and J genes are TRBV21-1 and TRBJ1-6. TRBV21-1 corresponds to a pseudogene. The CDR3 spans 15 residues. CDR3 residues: CASSRGDKGNSPLHF. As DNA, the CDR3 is TGTGCCAGCAGCAGGGGAGACAAAGGAAATTCACCCCTCCACTTT.

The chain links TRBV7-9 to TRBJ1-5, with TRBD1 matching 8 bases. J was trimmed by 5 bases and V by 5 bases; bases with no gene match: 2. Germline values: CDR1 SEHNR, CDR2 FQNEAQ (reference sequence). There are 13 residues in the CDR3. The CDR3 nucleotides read TGTGCCAGCAGCCAGACAGGGGATCAGCCCCAGCATTTT. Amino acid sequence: CASSQTGDQPQHF.

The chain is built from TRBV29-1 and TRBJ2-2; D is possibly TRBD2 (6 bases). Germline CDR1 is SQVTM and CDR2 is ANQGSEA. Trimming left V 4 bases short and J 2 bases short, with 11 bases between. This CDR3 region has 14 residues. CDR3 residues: CSVVSGTNTGELFF. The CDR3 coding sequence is TGCAGCGTTGTTAGCGGTACCAACACCGGGGAGCTGTTTTTT.